The 27 T cell receptor beta chains below come from one sample, sequenced in a study of T-cell reconstitution after alpha-beta-depleted transplantation in children. Unique molecular identifiers were incorporated into the prepared TCRbeta library. A single record per CDR3 protein comes from TCRdb applying MiXCR to the PCR reads. The sample lists roughly 590,000 distinct CDR3 sequences; 16% were seen once. The sample in question was PBMCs from the stem cell graft donor, obtained from the stem cell graft. The receptor set was obtained from a human donor who donated a stem cell graft to a child with acute myeloid leukemia.

This clonotype was detected ten times or more. The chain couples TRBV20-1 to TRBJ1-5; a possible D gene is TRBD1 (6 bases). This CDR3 spans 15 amino acids. The ends were cut back, 2 bases at V and 3 bases at J, with 14 bases in the middle. CDR1 and CDR2 (germline): DFQATT, SNEGSKA (reference sequence). The CDR3 sequence: CSARPQDRPNQPQHF. Here the CDR3 DNA reads TGCAGTGCTAGACCCCAAGACAGGCCCAATCAGCCCCAGCATTTT.

This clonotype has at least ten counts. This chain links TRBV29-1 with TRBJ2-5; D tentatively fits TRBD1 or TRBD2 (5 bases each). Germline CDR1 is SQVTM and CDR2 is ANQGSEA. V was trimmed by 4 bases and J by 0 bases, leaving 9 bases between them. The CDR3 sequence is 13 residues long. CDR3 nucleotides: TGCAGCGTTGCTGAGGGGTACCAAGAGACCCAGTACTTC. It translates to CSVAEGYQETQYF.

The V call is TRBV20-1, the J call TRBJ2-7; D might be TRBD2 (6 bases). This CDR3 has 17 amino acids. Trimming stripped 3 bases from V and 3 bases from J, with 24 bases between. Per the germline V gene, CDR1 is DFQATT and CDR2 is SNEGSKA (reference sequence). CDR3 nucleotide sequence: TGCAGTGCTAGTCCGCTGCAGACGGGGGTAAGAATCTACGAGCAGTACTTC. Amino acids: CSASPLQTGVRIYEQYF.

CDR3 in DNA: TGTGCCAGCAGTTACCCCGGGACTAGCGGGACGAATCAAGAGACCCAGTACTTC. Translated, it gives CASSYPGTSGTNQETQYF. V and J are TRBV6-5 and TRBJ2-5; 13 bases match TRBD2. Germline values: CDR1 MNHEY, CDR2 SVGAGI. This CDR3 contains 18 residues. After removal of 2 bases from V and 2 bases from J, the junction contained 8 bases not matched to a gene.

This clonotype was recorded at least ten times. The CDR3 DNA follows: TGCAGTGCTAGAGGCGGCGTGGGCACTTCCTCCTACGAGCAGTACTTC. Translated, it gives CSARGGVGTSSYEQYF. The chain has TRBV20-1 and TRBJ2-7; D is uncertain. In germline, CDR1 is DFQATT, CDR2 SNEGSKA (reference sequence). Trimming shortened V by 1 base and J by 0 bases, and 16 bases separated the two germline ends. The CDR3 has 16 amino acids.

V and J are TRBV27 and TRBJ2-7, with D possibly being TRBD1 (6 bases). Trimming cost V 3 bases and J 0 bases, with 21 bases left between them. Germline V gene data show CDR1 as MNHEY and CDR2 as SMNVEV (reference sequence). The length of the CDR3 is 18 residues. CDR3 in amino acids: CASSFVDITGTLSYEQYF. As DNA, the CDR3 is TGTGCCAGCAGTTTCGTGGACATAACAGGGACCCTCTCCTACGAGCAGTACTTC.

The V and J genes are TRBV7-2 and TRBJ2-5; TRBD2 agrees at 7 bases. The CDR3 is 13 residues long. Germline V gene sequence: CDR1 SGHTA, CDR2 FQGNSA. V gave up 3 bases and J gave up 9 bases; unmatched junction bases: 7. The CDR3 nucleotides are TGTGCCAGCAGCTTTCGGGTTGGGGGGGCCCAGTACTTC. Residues: CASSFRVGGAQYF.

The chain carries TRBV2 and TRBJ2-7, with unresolved D. The CDR3 extends over 15 amino acids. V gave up 2 bases and J gave up 5 bases, with 16 bases separating them. From germline, CDR1 is SNHLY and CDR2 FYNNEI. CDR3 sequence: CASSEWTLPGHEQYV. The CDR3 bases are TGTGCCAGCAGTGAATGGACGCTCCCCGGACACGAGCAGTACGTC.

This clonotype has ten or more counts. The chain uses TRBV29-1 and TRBJ2-7; D possibly corresponds to TRBD1 (6 bases). The V gene lost 1 base and the J gene lost 6 bases, with 13 bases spanning the gap. This CDR3 has 13 amino acids. Germline lookup yields CDR1 SQVTM and CDR2 ANQGSEA. The CDR3 protein is CSVEGQGRFEQYF. DNA of the CDR3: TGCAGCGTTGAAGGGCAGGGGCGGTTCGAGCAGTACTTC.

CDR3 sequence reads: CASSSREWSPLHF. The DNA of the CDR3 is TGTGCCAGCAGCTCCCGGGAGTGGTCACCCCTCCACTTT. The V call is TRBV9, the J call TRBJ1-6; D is undetermined. Trimming pared 4 bases from V and 10 bases from J, leaving 12 bases between. Germline V gives CDR1 SGDLS, CDR2 YYNGEE. This CDR3 is built from 13 residues.

There are a few counts of this clonotype. This chain uses TRBV10-2 with TRBJ2-1; D possibly uses TRBD1 or TRBD2 (7 bases each). Trimming took off 4 bases at V and 7 bases at J, with 17 bases between the two ends. The CDR3 loop spans 15 amino acids. CDR1 and CDR2 (germline): WSHSY, SAAADI. The CDR3 nucleotides read TGCGCCAGCAGTGTCTCAGGGGGGAGGGGGAATGAGCAGTTCTTC. Translation: CASSVSGGRGNEQFF.

A remark on this clonotype: A much larger clone lies one base from this, so it may be a read error. The V and J genes are TRBV29-1 and TRBJ1-1; D remains ambiguous. V lost 7 bases and J 1 base, leaving 13 bases between the germline ends. CDR1 is SQVTM and CDR2 is ANQGSEA in the germline V gene. The CDR3 length is 13 residues. The CDR3 protein is CSETELANTEAFF. Here the CDR3 DNA reads TGCAGCGAAACAGAGTTGGCGAACACTGAAGCTTTCTTT.

This sequence joins TRBV6-1 and TRBJ2-7; D call uncertain. The CDR3 runs 11 residues. V lost 3 bases to trimming and J lost 7 bases, with 7 bases between them. Germline CDR1 is MNHNS and CDR2 is SASEGT. The CDR3 sequence: CASSDPGEQYF. Here the CDR3 DNA reads TGTGCCAGCAGTGACCCCGGGGAGCAGTACTTC.

This clonotype has at least ten counts. The rearrangement uses TRBV20-1 and TRBJ1-1, with D hard to call. Germline V gene sequence: CDR1 DFQATT, CDR2 SNEGSKA (reference sequence). The CDR3 is 15 amino acids. The ends were cut back, 1 base at V and 6 bases at J, with 18 bases in the middle. The CDR3 bases are TGCAGTGCTAGAGTACTGTACGGGGATACCGCTGAAGCTTTCTTT. Translating gives CSARVLYGDTAEAFF.

There are many counts of this clonotype. J is TRBJ2-7 and V is TRBV29-1; TRBD2 might be the D (5 bases). The CDR3 sequence is 12 residues long. CDR1 SQVTM and CDR2 ANQGSEA come from the germline V gene. Between the trimmed V and J ends, which lost 5 bases and 7 bases, there was a span of 15 bases. The CDR3: CSVSSLTGEQYF. In DNA form, the CDR3 reads TGCAGCGTTTCTTCACTGACGGGGGAGCAGTACTTC.

In its sample, this clonotype was seen many times. The rearrangement links TRBV4-3 to TRBJ2-3, with 7 positions matching TRBD2. J was trimmed by 2 bases and V by 0 bases; bases with no gene match: 5. The V gene's germline CDR1 is LGHNA and CDR2 YSLEER. This CDR3 is 16 amino acids long. The CDR3 DNA is TGCGCCAGCAGCCAAGATCCGGGAGGATACACAGATACGCAGTATTTT. It translates to CASSQDPGGYTDTQYF.

About this clonotype: A read error may explain this, as a much larger clone is one base away. The V and J genes are TRBV5-1 and TRBJ1-2; 7 bases are shared with TRBD1. Germline CDR1 and CDR2: SGHRS and YFSETQ. The CDR3 loop spans 15 amino acids. The junction had 8 bases not matched to a gene; V was cut back by 4 bases and J by 2 bases. CDR3 amino acids: CASSPRMTGNYGYTF. The CDR3 DNA is TGCGCCAGCAGCCCGCGCATGACAGGGAACTATGGCTACACCTTC.

This clonotype has ten or more counts. This chain connects TRBV10-3 to TRBJ1-6; D gene uncertain. Trimming removed 2 bases at V and 7 bases at J, with 15 bases between. This CDR3 contains 16 residues. Per germline, CDR1 ENHRY and CDR2 SYGVKD. CDR3: CAISEPERARNSPLHF. CDR3 bases: TGTGCCATCAGTGAGCCGGAGCGGGCTAGGAATTCACCCCTCCACTTT.

This clonotype was observed many times. CDR3 amino acids: CSARDVGAYNEQFF. CDR3 DNA sequence: TGCAGTGCTAGAGACGTGGGCGCCTACAATGAGCAGTTCTTC. J is TRBJ2-1 and V is TRBV20-1, with D unclear. Per germline, CDR1 DFQATT and CDR2 SNEGSKA (reference sequence). V was cut by 0 bases and J by 2 bases, with 8 bases left in between. The CDR3 is made up of 14 amino acids.

This clonotype was detected only a few times. The chain employs TRBV18 and TRBJ2-7, with a tentative D call TRBD2 (5 bases). V was pared by 8 bases and J by 0 bases, with 11 bases between. The CDR3 spans 13 residues. Germline CDR1 reads KGHSH; CDR2 reads LQKENI. This chain's CDR3 is CASASTNSYEQYF. CDR3 sequence (DNA): TGTGCCAGCGCATCGACTAACTCCTACGAGCAGTACTTC.

Only a few counts were recorded for this clonotype. CDR3 sequence (DNA): TGTGCCAGCTCTTCGAGTTCCTACGAGCAGTACGTC. Translating gives CASSSSSYEQYV. This chain joins TRBV18 and TRBJ2-7; D not resolved. Between the trimmed V and J ends, which lost 6 bases and 1 base, there was a span of 7 bases. The CDR3 is 12 residues long. CDR1 and CDR2 (germline): KGHSH, LQKENI.

This clonotype was seen repeatedly, ten times or more. This chain joins TRBV12-3 or TRBV12-4 and TRBJ2-6; 8 bases match TRBD1. V lost 3 bases to trimming and J lost 4 bases; unmatched junction nucleotides: 5. This CDR3 contains 16 residues. The CDR3 loop reads CASSLDRATGANVLTF. CDR3 in DNA: TGTGCCAGCAGTTTGGACAGGGCTACGGGGGCCAACGTCCTGACTTTC.

The J gene is TRBJ1-1, the V gene TRBV7-9; D ambiguous. This CDR3 spans 11 amino acids. V lost 7 bases to trimming and J lost 4 bases, with 7 bases between them. Germline V gene data show CDR1 as SEHNR and CDR2 as FQNEAQ (reference sequence). In DNA form, the CDR3 reads TGTGCCAGCACTTGGACCACTGAAGCTTTCTTT. Residues: CASTWTTEAFF.

The chain recombines TRBV20-1 with TRBJ2-3, with 12 bases aligning to TRBD2. This CDR3 has 14 residues. After removal of 6 bases from V and 4 bases from J, the junction contained 5 bases not matched to a gene. CDR1 and CDR2 from the germline V gene are DFQATT and SNEGSKA (reference sequence). The CDR3 region is CSASLAGGPDTQYF. For the CDR3, the DNA is TGCAGTGCCTCACTAGCGGGGGGTCCAGATACGCAGTATTTT.

This clonotype was detected only a few times. The chain is built from TRBV20-1 and TRBJ1-4; no clear D gene. Trimming removed 2 bases from V and 2 bases from J, with 12 bases in between. This CDR3 region has 15 residues. Germline loops: CDR1 DFQATT, CDR2 SNEGSKA (reference sequence). The CDR3 DNA reads TGCAGTGCTAGACACCCCGGACGCACTAATGAAAAACTGTTTTTT. This gives the protein CSARHPGRTNEKLFF.

This rearrangement joins TRBV5-1 to TRBJ2-5; TRBD1 matches at 7 bases. Germline V gene sequence: CDR1 SGHRS, CDR2 YFSETQ. The CDR3 is 15 amino acids. V lost 4 bases and J lost 4; bases outside the gene matches: 10. The DNA of the CDR3 is TGCGCCAGCAGCCCCCGGACAGGAGGAAGAGAGACCCAGTACTTC. This codes for CASSPRTGGRETQYF.

This clonotype has ten or more counts. The chain carries TRBV20-1 and TRBJ1-5; 9 nucleotides agree with TRBD1. The germline gives CDR1 DFQATT, CDR2 SNEGSKA (reference sequence). The V gene end was trimmed by 6 bases and the J gene end by 7 bases; junction bases not matched to a gene: 13. The CDR3 totals 15 residues. The DNA of the CDR3 is TGCAGTGCGTCAGAAATCGGGACAGGGATGCAGCCCCAGCATTTT. This gives the protein CSASEIGTGMQPQHF.